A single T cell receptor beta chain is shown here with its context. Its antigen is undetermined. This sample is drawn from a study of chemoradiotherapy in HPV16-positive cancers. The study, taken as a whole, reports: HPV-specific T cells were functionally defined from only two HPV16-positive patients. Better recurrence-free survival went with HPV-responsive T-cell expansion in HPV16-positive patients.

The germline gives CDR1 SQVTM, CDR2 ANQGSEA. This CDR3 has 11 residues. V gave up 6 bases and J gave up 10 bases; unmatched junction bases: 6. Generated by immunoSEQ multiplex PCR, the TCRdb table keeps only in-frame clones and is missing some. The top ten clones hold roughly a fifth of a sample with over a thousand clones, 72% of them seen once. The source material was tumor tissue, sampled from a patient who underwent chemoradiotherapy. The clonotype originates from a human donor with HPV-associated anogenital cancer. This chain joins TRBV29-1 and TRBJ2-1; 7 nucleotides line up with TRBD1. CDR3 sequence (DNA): TGCAGCGTAGCTACAGGGGACGAGCAGTTCTTC. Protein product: CSVATGDEQFF.